The 5 T cell receptor beta chains below come from one sample, sequenced in a study of PD-1 blockade in classical Hodgkin lymphoma. The time point here: cycle 4 day 1 (C4D1), after six to seven weeks of nivolumab. Every patient had relapsed following autologous stem cell transplantation, and cohorts differed in brentuximab vedotin exposure. The method was immunoSEQ multiplex PCR; TCRdb's version includes in-frame clones alone and lacks a portion of them. Of some 30,000 clones listed, around 85% were seen once; the top ten hold approximately 18%. The sample was peripheral blood mononuclear cells (PBMCs), taken before the fourth cycle of nivolumab. These receptors came from a human donor with classical Hodgkin lymphoma.

V is TRBV30 and J is TRBJ1-2; a possible D gene is TRBD1 (5 bases). The V gene lost 2 bases and the J gene lost 2 bases, with 6 bases spanning the gap. CDR1 GTSNPN and CDR2 SVGIG come from the germline V gene (reference sequence). This CDR3 has 12 residues. The CDR3 DNA is TGTGCCTGGAGTTGGGGGAACTATGGCTACACCTTC. Amino acids: CAWSWGNYGYTF. Using reference TRBV30 and TRBJ1-2 for the parts outside the CDR3, the full variable domain is SQTIHQWPATLVQPVGSPLSLECTVEGTSNPNLYWYRQAAGRGLQLLFYSVGIGQISSEVPQNLSASRPQDRQFILSSKKLLLSDSGFYLCAWSWGNYGYTFGSGTRLTVV.

V and J are TRBV5-6 and TRBJ1-3; D not resolved. The CDR3 spans 12 residues. Germline CDR1 reads SGHDT; CDR2 reads YYEEEE. The V end was cut by 0 bases, the J end by 9 bases, with 7 bases between. As DNA, the CDR3 is TGTGCCAGCAGCTTGGCCGTTGGCACCATATATTTT. Encoded protein: CASSLAVGTIYF.

The rearrangement uses TRBV11-3 and TRBJ2-3; the D is unclear. Between the trimmed V and J ends, which lost 5 bases and 0 bases, there was a span of 6 bases. The V gene's germline CDR1 is SGHNT and CDR2 YENEEA. CDR3 length: 13 amino acids. The chain's CDR3 is CASSRASTDTQYF. As DNA, the CDR3 is TGTGCCAGCAGCCGGGCTAGCACAGATACGCAGTATTTT.

V gene TRBV28 combines with J gene TRBJ2-2; D is perhaps TRBD2 (6 bases). Germline CDR1 is MDHEN and CDR2 is SYDVKM. CDR3 length equals 13 residues. CDR3 loop: CATIRELGGELFF. The DNA for the CDR3 is TGTGCAACAATCCGGGAGCTTGGTGGGGAGCTGTTTTTT.

The chain has TRBV6-1 and TRBJ1-1; D call uncertain. The CDR3 is 13 amino acids. Trimming cost V 2 bases and J 1 base, with 5 bases left between them. In germline, CDR1 is MNHNS, CDR2 SASEGT. CDR3 protein: CASSEHGNTEAFF. Here the CDR3 DNA reads TGTGCCAGCAGTGAACACGGGAACACTGAAGCTTTCTTT.